The clone carrying this TCR beta chain came up once. Its antigen is not known. This sample is drawn from a study of shared clonotypes between healthy human individuals. Overall study results and limits: A few donors showed sharing of around 5.3% of naive CD4 clonotypes. Generation of non-shared clonotypes was less probable than generation of clonotypes shared by all four donors.

V was pared by 3 bases and J by 6 bases, with 4 bases of the junction left unmatched. This CDR3 region has 16 residues. In germline, CDR1 is SGHAT, CDR2 FQNNGV. Over several immunoSEQ plates, each subset's genomic DNA was distributed in even portions. Original processing methods: ImmunoSEQ supplied junction-only sequences lacking quality scores, so filtering was different. The repertoire was sequenced with immunoSEQ multiplex PCR; TCRdb's copy has only in-frame clones and lacks some. The DNA gave D and trimming, while V, J and clone size come from that table. The table lists under 750,000 clones, about two thirds of them singletons.

This chain uses TRBV11-2 with TRBJ2-1; 14 nucleotides match TRBD2. This receptor was obtained from a young woman in good health. Sequencing was performed on memory CD4+ T cells sorted from blood. Regarding subset: CD45RA-negative fraction. The CDR3 loop is CASSLPGLAGANEQFF. The DNA for the CDR3 is TGTGCCAGCAGCTTGCCGGGACTAGCGGGAGCCAATGAGCAGTTCTTC.